The 32 T cell receptor beta chains reported below all come from one sample, sequenced in a study of metastatic and nonmetastatic thyroid tumors. Before thyroid surgery, none of the patients had received any treatment. TCRdb re-processed the PCR reads through MiXCR. In the table there are some 32,000 clones, around a fifth of which are singletons. The sample consisted of blood. These receptors were collected from a female donor with papillary thyroid cancer or a benign thyroid nodule (not recorded which). Some clones in this sample may be carry-over from other donors' samples.

Concerning this clone itself: A much more abundant neighbour one base away suggests this may be a read error. Other DNA sequences of this sample code for an identical CDR3. The rearrangement joins TRBV5-6 to TRBJ1-1; D is ambiguous. This CDR3 is 16 amino acids long. CDR1 and CDR2 from the germline V gene are SGHDT and YYEEEE. Trimming pared 2 bases from V and 5 bases from J, leaving 19 bases between. The CDR3 DNA reads as TGTGCCAGCAGCTTTGGAGGAGGCCGTGTTGGGACTGAAGCTTTCTTT. Translation: CASSFGGGRVGTEAFF. Full variable domain (remainder filled in from reference TRBV5-6 and TRBJ1-1): DAGVTQSPTHLIKTRGQQVTLRCSPKSGHDTVSWYQQALGQGPQFIFQYYEEEERQRGNFPDRFSGHQFPNYSSELNVNALLLGDSALYLCASSFGGGRVGTEAFFGQGTRLTVV.

V and J are TRBV6-1 and TRBJ1-2; 8 bases align to TRBD1. V lost 11 bases to trimming and J lost 0 bases; unmatched junction nucleotides: 5. Germline values: CDR1 MNHNS, CDR2 SASEGT. The CDR3 has 13 amino acids. DNA of the CDR3: TGTGCCCACACAGGGGGGGCTAACTATGGCTACACCTTC. It is translated as CAHTGGANYGYTF.

This clone was detected many times. The chain combines TRBV25-1 with TRBJ1-4, with a possible D match to TRBD1 (6 bases). Trimming removed 5 bases from V and 8 bases from J, with 18 bases in between. Germline CDR1 reads MGHDK; CDR2 reads SYGVNS. The CDR3 spans 15 residues. The CDR3 DNA is TGTGCCAGCAGTAGCCCCGCGACAGGAATGGAAAAACTGTTTTTT. It translates to CASSSPATGMEKLFF.

At least ten counts were recorded for this clone. A much larger clone lies a single base off, so this may be a read error. This same CDR3 is encoded by further DNA sequences in the sample. The V call is TRBV16, the J call TRBJ1-2; tentative D call: TRBD1 (5 bases). Germline V CDR1 and CDR2: KGHSY, FQNENV. This CDR3 comprises 13 residues. For the CDR3, the DNA is TGTGCCAGTAGCCAATCAGGGATTTATGGCTACACCTTC. This encodes CASSQSGIYGYTF.

At least ten counts were recorded for this clone. A single base separates this from a much larger clone, so it may be a read error. The rearrangement uses TRBV6-1 and TRBJ1-2; no firm D call. Germline CDR1 reads MNHNS; CDR2 reads SASEGT. The V gene lost 2 bases and the J gene lost 3 bases, with 10 bases spanning the gap. This CDR3 has 14 amino acids. This CDR3 reads CASSEQAGDYGYTF. CDR3 sequence (DNA): TGTGCCAGCAGTGAACAGGCAGGAGACTATGGCTACACCTTC.

The J gene is TRBJ1-2, the V gene TRBV27, with D unresolved. This CDR3 is built from 13 residues. Germline loops: CDR1 MNHEY, CDR2 SMNVEV (reference sequence). Deletions cut 2 bases from V and 6 bases from J, with 10 bases between. The chain's CDR3 is CASSLGVGDGYTF. The CDR3, as DNA: TGTGCCAGCAGTTTAGGGGTCGGGGATGGCTACACCTTC.

This clone was recorded many times. V and J are TRBV20-1 and TRBJ1-1; the D gene is possibly TRBD1 (5 bases). The CDR3 is made up of 12 amino acids. V was clipped by 6 bases and J by 1 base, with 9 bases between them. CDR1 is DFQATT and CDR2 is SNEGSKA in the germline V gene (reference sequence). The CDR3: CSAGTQNTEAFF. The CDR3 DNA reads TGCAGTGCAGGGACGCAGAACACTGAAGCTTTCTTT.

This clone appeared many times. The V call is TRBV5-4, the J call TRBJ1-2; maybe TRBD1 (6 bases). This CDR3 region has 14 residues. The V and J ends lost 4 bases and 4 bases respectively, with 14 bases between them. CDR1 and CDR2 from the germline V gene are SGHNT and YYREEE (reference sequence). The CDR3 region is CASSLTGFSYGYTF. CDR3 bases: TGTGCCAGCAGCCTTACAGGGTTTAGCTATGGCTACACCTTC.

The gene calls are TRBV20-1 and TRBJ2-7; D is ambiguous. The CDR3 is 12 residues long. The V gene's germline CDR1 is DFQATT and CDR2 SNEGSKA (reference sequence). The V and J ends lost 1 base and 8 bases respectively, with 12 bases between them. CDR3 amino acids: CSARGLGNQQYF. The CDR3 bases are TGCAGTGCTAGAGGGTTGGGAAACCAGCAGTACTTC.

This clone was seen only a few times. The CDR3 DNA reads as TGTGCCAGCAGTTTAGGAACCACAGGGGGCTCCTACAATGAGCAGTTCTTC. This sequence encodes CASSLGTTGGSYNEQFF. This chain joins TRBV28 and TRBJ2-1; 8 nucleotides line up with TRBD1. The germline gives CDR1 MDHEN, CDR2 SYDVKM. Trimming took 2 bases from V and 0 from J; bases not matched to a gene: 6. The CDR3 covers 17 residues. Based on the CDR3 plus reference TRBV28 and TRBJ2-1, the full variable domain is DVKVTQSSRYLVKRTGEKVFLECVQDMDHENMFWYRQDPGLGLRLIYFSYDVKMKEKGDIPEGYSVSREKKERFSLILESASTNQTSMYLCASSLGTTGGSYNEQFFGPGTRLTVL.

This clone was recorded at least ten times. The chain employs TRBV6-5 and TRBJ2-7; possibly TRBD1 for D (5 bases). Germline CDR1 and CDR2: MNHEY and SVGAGI. V gave up 2 bases and J gave up 4 bases, with 15 bases separating them. The CDR3 totals 15 residues. This CDR3 reads CASSYAPGWGYEQYF. The DNA of the CDR3 is TGTGCCAGCAGTTACGCACCAGGGTGGGGTTACGAGCAGTACTTC.

This clone was seen repeatedly, ten times or more. This chain links TRBV6-1 with TRBJ1-1; tentative D call: TRBD1 (6 bases). The CDR3 contains 15 residues. CDR1 MNHNS and CDR2 SASEGT come from the germline V gene. The V and J ends lost 0 bases and 3 bases respectively, with 11 bases between them. The CDR3 nucleotides read TGTGCCAGCAGTGAAGCAGCGGGGGCTGACACTGAAGCTTTCTTT. Encoded protein: CASSEAAGADTEAFF.

This clone was counted ten times or more. CDR3 loop: CASSIKGPYNEQFF. CDR3 DNA: TGTGCCAGTAGTATTAAGGGCCCCTACAATGAGCAGTTCTTC. This chain uses TRBV19 with TRBJ2-1; D is uncertain. CDR1 LNHDA and CDR2 SQIVND come from the germline V gene (reference sequence). CDR3 length: 14 amino acids. Trimming pared 3 bases from V and 2 bases from J, leaving 8 bases between.

Concerning this clone: The junction departs from the called germline gene at one end, perhaps through a read error. In nucleotides, the CDR3 is TGTGCCAGCACACCCAAACACGGAAACACCATATATTTT. Encoded protein: CASTPKHGNTIYF. V and J are TRBV18 and TRBJ1-3; D ambiguous. CDR1 KGHSH and CDR2 LQKENI come from the germline V gene. The CDR3 contains 13 residues.

This clone was recorded at least ten times. This chain connects TRBV27 to TRBJ1-4; D gene uncertain. The germline V gene has CDR1 MNHEY and CDR2 SMNVEV (reference sequence). This CDR3 is 15 amino acids long. Trimming cost V 4 bases and J 5 bases, with 14 bases left between them. CDR3 coding DNA: TGTGCCAGCAGTTCGGCCGAAACCGCAAATGAAAAACTGTTTTTT. Protein product: CASSSAETANEKLFF.

The chain combines TRBV5-1 with TRBJ2-7; 9 positions match TRBD1. Germline CDR1 reads SGHRS; CDR2 reads YFSETQ. This CDR3 has 15 amino acids. The ends lost 1 base at V and 4 bases at J; junction bases unmatched: 6. The CDR3 DNA sequence: TGCGCCAGCAGCTTGAGAGGGACAGGGAGTTACGAGCAGTACTTC. The encoded protein is CASSLRGTGSYEQYF.

This chain uses TRBV15 with TRBJ1-5; no reliable D call. In germline, CDR1 is LNHNV, CDR2 YYDKDF (reference sequence). The CDR3 totals 16 residues. The V and J ends lost 0 bases and 1 base respectively, with 10 bases between them. The CDR3 sequence is CATSRDLPRSNQPQHF. CDR3 bases: TGTGCCACCAGCAGAGATCTCCCCCGCAGCAATCAGCCCCAGCATTTT. Full variable domain (remainder filled in from reference TRBV15 and TRBJ1-5): DAMVIQNPRYQVTQFGKPVTLSCSQTLNHNVMYWYQQKSSQAPKLLFHYYDKDFNNEADTPDNFQSRRPNTSFCFLDIRSPGLGDTAMYLCATSRDLPRSNQPQHFGDGTRLSIL.

This clone was counted many times. The rearrangement uses TRBV12-3 or TRBV12-4 and TRBJ1-4; 9 bases fit TRBD1. The V segment lost 6 bases and the J segment 7 bases; nucleotides outside the gene matches: 6. This CDR3 contains 14 residues. Here the CDR3 reads CASRGTGRGEKLFF. CDR3 nucleotide sequence: TGTGCCAGCAGGGGGACAGGGAGGGGTGAAAAACTGTTTTTT.

This clone occurred many times. V usage is TRBV18 and J usage is TRBJ2-5; no definite D call. Trimming pared 0 bases from V and 0 bases from J, leaving 11 bases between. This CDR3 has 16 residues. Germline CDR1 reads KGHSH; CDR2 reads LQKENI. The CDR3 reads CASSPPGSAYQETQYF. CDR3 bases: TGTGCCAGCTCACCACCAGGTTCCGCCTACCAAGAGACCCAGTACTTC.

This clone showed up many times. Additional DNA sequences in this sample encode the identical CDR3. The V and J genes are TRBV7-6 and TRBJ2-5; D not resolved. CDR1 and CDR2 from the germline V gene are SGHVS and FNYEAQ. Trimming pared 1 base from V and 5 bases from J, leaving 8 bases between. This CDR3 has 13 residues. DNA for the CDR3: TGTGCCAGCAGCTTAGAACTGCGGGAGACCCAGTACTTC. Translated, it gives CASSLELRETQYF.

This clone was recorded many times. This chain joins TRBV6-5 and TRBJ1-1; D is uncertain. Trimming took 2 bases from V and 10 from J, leaving 8 bases between them. Germline CDR1 MNHEY, CDR2 SVGAGI. The CDR3 has 11 residues. The CDR3 here is CASSYGPIAFF. In DNA form, the CDR3 reads TGTGCCAGCAGTTACGGACCAATAGCTTTCTTT.

The J gene is TRBJ2-7, the V gene TRBV11-2; 10 positions match TRBD2. V dropped 8 bases and J dropped 2; count of bases not matched to a gene: 6. Germline loops: CDR1 SGHAT, CDR2 FQNNGV. The CDR3 totals 14 residues. For the CDR3, the DNA is TGTGCCAGCCGCGCTAGCGGGAGCGCCTACGAGCAGTACTTC. Translation: CASRASGSAYEQYF.

A few counts support this clone. The V and J genes are TRBV6-5 and TRBJ1-4; 9 positions match TRBD1. This CDR3 region has 16 residues. CDR1 is MNHEY, CDR2 SVGAGI, per germline. J was trimmed by 2 bases and V by 4 bases; bases with no gene match: 5. This chain's CDR3 is CASSSRQGGTNEKLFF. The CDR3 DNA follows: TGTGCCAGCAGTTCCCGACAGGGGGGGACTAATGAAAAACTGTTTTTT.

This clone was counted only a few times. V gene TRBV6-1 combines with J gene TRBJ2-7; D is perhaps TRBD2 (6 bases). Germline lookup yields CDR1 MNHNS and CDR2 SASEGT. This CDR3 region has 14 residues. V lost 3 bases to trimming and J lost 7 bases, with 16 bases between them. The chain's CDR3 is CASSEGLARWEQYF. The CDR3 nucleotides read TGTGCCAGCAGTGAGGGGCTAGCGAGGTGGGAGCAGTACTTC.

This clone was counted many times. This could be a read error, since a much larger clone is one nucleotide away. The J gene is TRBJ2-1, the V gene TRBV5-1, with D uncertain. CDR1 is SGHRS and CDR2 is YFSETQ in the germline V gene. The CDR3 sequence is 15 residues long. Trimming removed 4 bases from V and 10 bases from J, with 21 bases in between. CDR3 DNA sequence: TGCGCCAGCAGCCGTAGCAGGTTCCGTGACACGGAGCAGTTCTTC. Translating it yields CASSRSRFRDTEQFF.

For this clone: The final CDR3 position lacks the conserved phenylalanine or tryptophan, pointing to a likely read error. V gene TRBV5-1 combines with J gene TRBJ2-1; 11 bases align to TRBD2. The CDR3 runs to 16 residues. The V segment lost 6 bases and the J segment 7 bases; nucleotides outside the gene matches: 12. CDR1 and CDR2 (germline): SGHRS, YFSETQ. The DNA of the CDR3 is TGCGCCAGCATCTCCCCCAGATTAGCGGGGGGGAATGAGCAGTTCCTC. This gives the protein CASISPRLAGGNEQFL.

This clone came up a few times. The gene calls are TRBV6-1 and TRBJ2-7, with D unclear. The CDR3 sequence is 12 residues long. CDR1 MNHNS and CDR2 SASEGT come from the germline V gene. Trimming left V 3 bases short and J 0 bases short, with 3 bases between. CDR3 sequence (DNA): TGTGCCAGCAGTGACGTCTCCTACGAGCAGTACTTC. Amino acid sequence: CASSDVSYEQYF.

V usage is TRBV20-1 and J usage is TRBJ2-1, with TRBD2 matching 8 bases. Germline V gene sequence: CDR1 DFQATT, CDR2 SNEGSKA (reference sequence). The V gene end was trimmed by 3 bases and the J gene end by 8 bases; junction bases not matched to a gene: 6. The CDR3 covers 13 residues. The CDR3 reads CSARGTRGDEQFF. The CDR3 DNA reads TGCAGTGCTAGGGGGACTAGGGGCGATGAGCAGTTCTTC.

The chain carries TRBV5-5 and TRBJ2-7; D remains unclear. The V gene lost 0 bases and the J gene lost 2 bases, with 9 bases spanning the gap. The germline V gene encodes CDR1 SGHKS and CDR2 YYEKEE (reference sequence). This CDR3 is built from 14 residues. This CDR3 reads CASSLVGSTYEQYF. The CDR3 nucleotides are TGTGCCAGCAGCTTGGTGGGCAGCACCTACGAGCAGTACTTC.

This clone has a count of ten or more. This rearrangement joins TRBV12-3 or TRBV12-4 to TRBJ2-3; D perhaps matches TRBD2 (5 bases). Trimming left V 4 bases short and J 6 bases short, with 8 bases between. CDR3 length equals 12 residues. In DNA form, the CDR3 reads TGTGCCAGCAGTTCGGGATTTGATACGCAGTATTTT. Amino acids: CASSSGFDTQYF.

This chain joins TRBV3-1 and TRBJ1-2; D unclear. The CDR3 has 14 residues. Trimming took 4 bases from V and 4 from J, leaving 13 bases between them. CDR1 is LGHDT, CDR2 YNNKEL, per germline (reference sequence). The CDR3 region is CASSLRSVTYGYTF. In DNA, the CDR3 is TGTGCCAGCAGCCTAAGATCGGTCACCTATGGCTACACCTTC.

This clone has just a few counts. Given the absence of the conserved phenylalanine or tryptophan at the CDR3 end, a read error is likely. It is unclear where the CDR3 begins or ends on the DNA, so no DNA is shown, and the CDR3 is as TCRdb lists it. The chain couples TRBV28 to TRBJ1-2. Ends included, the CDR3 has 9 residues. CDR1 MDHEN and CDR2 SYDVKM come from the germline V gene. The CDR3 loop reads CASSLGLHL.